This passage covers 6 T cell receptor beta chains from one sample sequenced in a study of CD8 T cells in ankylosing spondylitis. MiXCR, run by TCRdb on the 5' RACE reads, gives a single entry per CDR3 protein. Here the sample spans about 240,000 distinct CDR3 sequences, roughly a quarter being singletons. The sequencing input was blood, either unsorted or a sorted T cell fraction (not recorded which). The receptors were gathered from a male donor with ankylosing spondylitis or in good health (not recorded which).

The chain combines TRBV6-1 with TRBJ2-7, with no clear D. The CDR3 length is 14 residues. V dropped 5 bases and J dropped 4 bases, with 15 bases sitting between them. Germline lookup yields CDR1 MNHNS and CDR2 SASEGT. This chain's CDR3 is CASSQPSDKYEQYF. In DNA form, the CDR3 reads TGTGCCAGCAGTCAACCCTCCGACAAATACGAGCAGTACTTC.

The chain employs TRBV12-3 or TRBV12-4 and TRBJ2-7, with unresolved D. This CDR3 has 13 amino acids. V was clipped by 6 bases and J by 5 bases, with 14 bases between them. As DNA, the CDR3 is TGTGCCAGCAGCGAACACTTATCCCACGAGCAGTACTTC. It translates to CASSEHLSHEQYF.

This clonotype was observed at least ten times. This rearrangement joins TRBV20-1 to TRBJ2-4, with unresolved D. V lost 7 bases and J lost 8, with 12 bases in between. The CDR3 is made up of 11 amino acids. The germline gives CDR1 DFQATT, CDR2 SNEGSKA (reference sequence). The CDR3 sequence: CSVSDMDIQYF. The CDR3 region has the DNA TGCAGTGTTTCGGATATGGACATTCAGTACTTC.

The DNA for the CDR3 is TGTGCCAGCGGTACTAAGGTCGAGCAGTACTTC. Protein sequence: CASGTKVEQYF. The rearrangement links TRBV6-5 to TRBJ2-7; D gene unclear. The CDR3 totals 11 residues. Germline CDR1 reads MNHEY; CDR2 reads SVGAGI. V dropped 8 bases and J dropped 6 bases, with 11 bases sitting between them.

This clonotype was detected ten times or more. The V call is TRBV3-1, the J call TRBJ1-5; no definite D call. The CDR3 length is 16 residues. V was clipped by 1 base and J by 2 bases, with 12 bases between them. The germline V gene encodes CDR1 LGHDT and CDR2 YNNKEL (reference sequence). Here the CDR3 DNA reads TGTGCCAGCAGCCAAGGGTCGGGTGCGGGCAATCAGCCCCAGCATTTT. This sequence encodes CASSQGSGAGNQPQHF.

In this sample, this clonotype turned up a few times. The chain carries TRBV20-1 and TRBJ2-5, with 11 bases that match TRBD2. The V gene's germline CDR1 is DFQATT and CDR2 SNEGSKA (reference sequence). This CDR3 has 15 amino acids. The trim removed 5 bases at V and 6 bases at J, leaving 11 bases unmatched. The CDR3: CSAGRLSGGAQTQYF. The CDR3 coding sequence is TGCAGTGCTGGCCGCCTTAGCGGGGGGGCACAGACCCAGTACTTC.